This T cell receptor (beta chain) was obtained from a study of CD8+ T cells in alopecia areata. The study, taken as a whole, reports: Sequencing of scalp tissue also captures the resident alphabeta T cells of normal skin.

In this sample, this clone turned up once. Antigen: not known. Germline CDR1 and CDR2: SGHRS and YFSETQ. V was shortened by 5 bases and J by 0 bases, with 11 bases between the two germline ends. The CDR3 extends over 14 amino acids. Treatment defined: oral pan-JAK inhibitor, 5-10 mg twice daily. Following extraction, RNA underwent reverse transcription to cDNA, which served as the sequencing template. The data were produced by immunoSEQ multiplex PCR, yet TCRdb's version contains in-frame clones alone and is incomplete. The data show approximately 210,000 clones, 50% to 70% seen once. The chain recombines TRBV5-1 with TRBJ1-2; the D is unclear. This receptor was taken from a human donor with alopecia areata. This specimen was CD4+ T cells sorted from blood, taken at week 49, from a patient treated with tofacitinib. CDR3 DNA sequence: TGCGCCAGCAGGATTGACACAGCTAACTATGGCTACACCTTC. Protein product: CASRIDTANYGYTF.